This record concerns one TCR beta chain sequence. As yet, its antigen is unknown. Germline V gives CDR1 SGDLS, CDR2 YYNGEE. This CDR3 comprises 15 residues. Between the trimmed V and J ends, which lost 4 bases and 5 bases, there was a span of 19 bases. This sample was taken from a study of T cells in localized non-small cell lung cancer. TCRdb's table, derived via immunoSEQ multiplex PCR, lists solely in-frame clones and lacks some. The top ten clones hold roughly 2.6% of a sample with fewer than 45,000 clones, approximately 91% of them seen once. Whole-study findings and limits: In uninvolved adjacent lung, T cell clonality reached its highest value, exceeding tumor. Sequencing involved a lone tumor region, leaving heterogeneity possible. In adjacent lung, a median around 57 of the top 100 tumor clones were found. Blood T cell density predicted longer survival; adjacent-lung clonality, shorter.

The rearrangement uses TRBV9 and TRBJ2-7; D is perhaps TRBD1 (6 bases). The receptor was isolated from a female donor over 55 with stage I squamous cell lung carcinoma. The sequencing used peripheral blood, collected before any cancer treatment. The CDR3, as DNA: TGTGCCAGCAGCCCTAAAACGCGGCAGGGGAACGAGCAGTACTTC. Translating gives CASSPKTRQGNEQYF.